Listed here are 16 T cell receptor beta chains from one sample, sequenced in a study of OX40 agonist ivuxolimab in advanced cancers. TCRdb's copy holds only in-frame clones and misses some; the assay was immunoSEQ multiplex PCR. The sample carries fewer than 90,000 clones, about 89% recorded once. The sample in question was CD4+ or CD8+ T cells sorted from blood, obtained in a trial of the OX40 agonist ivuxolimab. The receptor source for this set is an adult with an advanced solid tumor such as melanoma, head and neck, liver or kidney cancer.

The chain recombines TRBV21-1 with TRBJ2-7; the table's D call TRBD2 went unverified against the DNA. TRBV21-1 represents a pseudogene. This CDR3 is built from 17 residues. The CDR3 nucleotides read TGTGCCAGCAGCAAAAATGTCGAGACTAGTCCCCATTTGGAGCAGTACTTC. This translates into CASSKNVETSPHLEQYF.

The chain's CDR3 is CASSPIGGGLNQPQHF. CDR3 DNA: TGTGCCAGCTCACCCATCGGCGGGGGCTTAAATCAGCCCCAGCATTTT. This chain connects TRBV18 to TRBJ1-5; D is perhaps TRBD1 (6 bases). Germline loops: CDR1 KGHSH, CDR2 LQKENI. Trimming cost V 3 bases and J 4 bases, with 16 bases left between them. The CDR3 extends over 16 amino acids. The full variable domain, completed using reference TRBV18 and TRBJ1-5, is NAGVMQNPRHLVRRRGQEARLRCSPMKGHSHVYWYRQLPEEGLKFMVYLQKENIIDESGMPKERFSAEFPKEGPSILRIQQVVRGDSAAYFCASSPIGGGLNQPQHFGDGTRLSIL.

The rearrangement joins TRBV2 to TRBJ1-2; no definite D call. The CDR3 totals 14 residues. Germline V gene sequence: CDR1 SNHLY, CDR2 FYNNEI. V was shortened by 7 bases and J by 4 bases, with 16 bases between the two germline ends. The CDR3 region has the DNA TGTGCCAGCACCCAAATTGGGGTATCCTATGGCTACACCTTC. As protein: CASTQIGVSYGYTF.

The chain has TRBV4-2 and TRBJ2-1; D perhaps matches TRBD1 (8 bases). V lost 2 bases and J 1 base, leaving 12 bases between the germline ends. CDR1 and CDR2 (germline): LGHNA, YNFKEQ. CDR3 length: 16 amino acids. Written as DNA, the CDR3 is TGTGCCAGCAGCCAACCACAGGGGGGGTCCTACAATGAGCAGTTCTTC. Translation gives CASSQPQGGSYNEQFF.

The gene calls are TRBV10-1 and TRBJ2-7; D is unclear. Looked up from germline, CDR1 is WNHNN and CDR2 is SYGVQD (reference sequence). The V and J ends lost 6 bases and 7 bases respectively, with 16 bases between them. The CDR3 spans 13 residues. The CDR3, as DNA: TGCGCCAGCAGCGCCGCTAGGGTTGGGGAGCAGTACTTC. It codes for CASSAARVGEQYF.

The rearrangement links TRBV5-1 to TRBJ2-3; 9 nucleotides agree with TRBD2. V shed 0 bases and J 2 bases; nucleotides not matched to a gene: 1. From germline, CDR1 is SGHRS and CDR2 YFSETQ. CDR3 length: 15 amino acids. This CDR3 is CASSLGGLATDTQYF. The CDR3 bases are TGCGCCAGCAGCTTGGGGGGACTAGCCACAGATACGCAGTATTTT. The whole variable domain, remainder taken from reference TRBV5-1 and TRBJ2-3, is KAGVTQTPRYLIKTRGQQVTLSCSPISGHRSVSWYQQTPGQGLQFLFEYFSETQRNKGNFPGRFSGRQFSNSRSEMNVSTLELGDSALYLCASSLGGLATDTQYFGPGTRLTVL.

The chain links TRBV18 to TRBJ2-4; maybe TRBD1 (6 bases). The CDR3 has 14 residues. V lost 7 bases, J lost 2 bases, and 12 bases lay in between. The germline V gene has CDR1 KGHSH and CDR2 LQKENI. The CDR3 DNA follows: TGTGCCAGCTGCCCAGGGGCAACCAAAAACATTCAGTACTTC. As protein: CASCPGATKNIQYF. The full variable domain, in which reference TRBV18 and TRBJ2-4 provide the parts outside the CDR3, is NAGVMQNPRHLVRRRGQEARLRCSPMKGHSHVYWYRQLPEEGLKFMVYLQKENIIDESGMPKERFSAEFPKEGPSILRIQQVVRGDSAAYFCASCPGATKNIQYFGAGTRLSVL.

The rearrangement joins TRBV21-1 to TRBJ1-1; the table's TRBD1 call for D was not verified on the DNA. TRBV21-1 is an annotated pseudogene. This CDR3 has 14 residues. CDR3 coding DNA: TGTGCCAGCACCCAAACAGGGGGCAACACTGAAGCTTTCTTT. Its translation: CASTQTGGNTEAFF.

The sample holds one count of this clone. This chain uses TRBV9 with TRBJ2-2; no reliable D call. This CDR3 has 14 amino acids. The germline CDR1 and CDR2 sequences are SGDLS and YYNGEE. The V end was cut by 0 bases, the J end by 5 bases, with 8 bases between. In DNA, the CDR3 is TGTGCCAGCAGCGTAGCAATGGAGACCGGGGAGCTGTTTTTT. Translating it yields CASSVAMETGELFF.

The chain joins TRBV18 to TRBJ1-6; D is undetermined. Germline V gene lookup returns CDR1 KGHSH and CDR2 LQKENI. V was pared by 1 base and J by 5 bases, with 9 bases between. The CDR3 is 15 amino acids. CDR3 sequence reads: CASSPLTVDNSPLHF. The CDR3 DNA sequence: TGTGCCAGCTCACCACTAACAGTGGATAATTCACCCCTCCACTTT.

The rearrangement joins TRBV7-3 to TRBJ1-2; 8 nucleotides agree with TRBD1. The germline V gene has CDR1 SGHTA and CDR2 FQGTGA. The CDR3 contains 15 residues. Trimming removed 2 bases from V and 2 bases from J; junction bases left unmatched: 4. The CDR3 DNA is TGTGCCAGCAGCTTATTGCCAGGGGGCAACTATGGCTACACCTTC. This encodes CASSLLPGGNYGYTF.

The rearrangement uses TRBV5-4 and TRBJ1-3; D perhaps matches TRBD1 (5 bases). Germline V CDR1 and CDR2: SGHNT, YYREEE (reference sequence). The CDR3 has 15 residues. Trimming shortened V by 4 bases and J by 0 bases, and 11 bases separated the two germline ends. In DNA, the CDR3 is TGTGCCAGCAGCCCTGGGGGGGGCTCTGGAAACACCATATATTTT. Translated, it gives CASSPGGGSGNTIYF.

V is TRBV18 and J is TRBJ1-2, with 10 bases matching TRBD1. V shed 4 bases, J shed 12 bases, and the junction held 5 bases outside the gene matches. CDR1 is KGHSH, CDR2 LQKENI, per germline. This CDR3 contains 12 residues. For the CDR3, the DNA is TGTGCCAGCTCACTGGACAGGGGGGAGAACACCTTC. Amino acid sequence: CASSLDRGENTF.

The J gene is TRBJ2-1, the V gene TRBV18, with D unclear. The CDR3 runs to 16 residues. V was shortened by 0 bases and J by 0 bases, with 9 bases between the two germline ends. Germline CDR1 KGHSH, CDR2 LQKENI. CDR3 nucleotide sequence: TGTGCCAGCTCACCACCGTCAGTGAGCTCCTACAATGAGCAGTTCTTC. This gives the protein CASSPPSVSSYNEQFF.

This clone has a single count. The chain recombines TRBV5-1 with TRBJ2-3; D gene ambiguous. V was trimmed by 4 bases and J by 4 bases, leaving 16 bases between them. From germline, CDR1 is SGHRS and CDR2 YFSETQ. This CDR3 has 15 amino acids. The CDR3 nucleotides read TGCGCCAGCAGCCTGTTCGACTCCCCTCCAGATACGCAGTATTTT. This gives the protein CASSLFDSPPDTQYF. Combining the CDR3 with reference TRBV5-1 and TRBJ2-3 gives the whole variable domain KAGVTQTPRYLIKTRGQQVTLSCSPISGHRSVSWYQQTPGQGLQFLFEYFSETQRNKGNFPGRFSGRQFSNSRSEMNVSTLELGDSALYLCASSLFDSPPDTQYFGPGTRLTVL.

CDR3 DNA sequence: TGTGCCAGCAGCTTAGTAGGGCCTAGCGGGCCGAACACCGGGGAGCTGTTTTTT. Amino acid sequence: CASSLVGPSGPNTGELFF. The chain couples TRBV7-9 to TRBJ2-2, with 8 bases fitting TRBD2. CDR3 size: 18 residues. The junction had 7 bases not matched to a gene; V was cut back by 1 base and J by 0 bases. Germline CDR1 reads SEHNR; CDR2 reads FQNEAQ (reference sequence).